These 32 T cell receptor beta chains were sequenced from one sample in a study of blood T cell repertoires in COVID-19 (dated by TCRdb to about 2020). Preparation of the library involved the immunoSEQ multiplex PCR assay. What TCRdb holds here is the immuneACCESS table cut down to in-frame rearrangements. Part of the clones is not present; checked against another copy, under half of the missing clones reflect an unresolved V gene, and the others are unexplained. The sample has about 12,000 clones on record, 88% of them singletons. The top ten constitute less than 30% of the sample. Sequences were obtained from peripheral blood. These receptors all come from a human donor in a cohort sampled during active COVID-19.

The CDR3 DNA reads TGTGCCAGCAGCCTACGAAGCGGGGGGGCCTCGTTCGGTGAGACCCAGTACTTC. Translated: CASSLRSGGASFGETQYF. V gene TRBV14 combines with J gene TRBJ2-5; 10 positions match TRBD2. The germline V gene encodes CDR1 SGHDN and CDR2 FVKESK. The ends lost 4 bases at V and 5 bases at J; junction bases unmatched: 16. The CDR3 loop spans 18 amino acids.

The chain couples TRBV18 to TRBJ1-1; no clear D. From germline, CDR1 is KGHSH and CDR2 LQKENI. The CDR3 extends over 14 amino acids. V lost 3 bases and J lost 3, with 11 bases in between. The CDR3 DNA sequence: TGTGCCAGCTCACCCGCTACGGGTGACACTGAAGCTTTCTTT. This codes for CASSPATGDTEAFF.

A single count supports this clone. The rearrangement joins TRBV25-1 to TRBJ1-6; 8 bases map to TRBD1. The CDR3 covers 15 residues. Unmatched junction bases numbered 6, after V lost 6 bases and J lost 5 bases. Germline CDR1 is MGHDK and CDR2 is SYGVNS. CDR3 sequence: CASRPGQGNNSPLHF. CDR3 bases: TGTGCCAGCAGGCCCGGACAGGGTAATAATTCACCCCTCCACTTT.

J is TRBJ1-2 and V is TRBV19; D remains ambiguous. Germline V CDR1 and CDR2: LNHDA, SQIVND (reference sequence). The CDR3 runs to 13 residues. V gave up 7 bases and J gave up 2 bases, with 11 bases separating them. For the CDR3, the DNA is TGTGCCAGTAATCCAGGTCGGAACTATGGCTACACCTTC. This encodes CASNPGRNYGYTF.

The rearrangement joins TRBV6-2 or TRBV6-3 to TRBJ2-7, with a possible D match to TRBD1 (5 bases). The CDR3 extends over 14 amino acids. The V and J ends lost 5 bases and 0 bases respectively, with 11 bases between them. Germline V lookup: CDR1 MNHEY, CDR2 SVGEGT. The CDR3 loop reads CASSATASSYEQYF. DNA of the CDR3: TGTGCCAGCAGTGCGACAGCAAGCTCCTACGAGCAGTACTTC.

The rearrangement links TRBV6-7 to TRBJ2-5, with no clear D. TRBV6-7 is annotated as an ORF whose role is uncertain. The CDR3 consists of 13 residues. The V gene lost 6 bases and the J gene lost 5 bases, with 13 bases spanning the gap. CDR3 amino acids: CASRKPREETQYF. CDR3 coding DNA: TGTGCCAGCAGGAAACCTAGAGAGGAGACCCAGTACTTC.

The chain recombines TRBV9 with TRBJ1-1, with no clear D. Trimming pared 0 bases from V and 8 bases from J, leaving 17 bases between. Germline-derived CDR1 and CDR2 are SGDLS and YYNGEE. There are 15 residues in the CDR3. The DNA for the CDR3 is TGTGCCAGCAGCGTAGAAGCTAAGGTACAGCCCGAAGCTTTCTTT. Translated: CASSVEAKVQPEAFF.

The V call is TRBV21-1, the J call TRBJ1-2. TRBV21-1 is given as a pseudogene. The CDR3 has 14 amino acids. DNA of the CDR3: TGTGCCAGCAGCAAACGGCTCGGGGGGCTCGGCTACACCTTC. It yields the protein CASSKRLGGLGYTF.

The chain is built from TRBV14 and TRBJ2-5; 9 bases fit TRBD1. From germline, CDR1 is SGHDN and CDR2 FVKESK. V lost 4 bases and J lost 0; bases outside the gene matches: 12. This CDR3 is 18 amino acids long. CDR3 region: CASSLHRRTGVYQETQYF. CDR3 sequence (DNA): TGTGCCAGCAGCCTCCACCGGAGGACAGGGGTGTACCAAGAGACCCAGTACTTC.

V gene TRBV25-1 combines with J gene TRBJ1-4, with 7 bases that match TRBD1. The CDR3 contains 15 residues. The germline gives CDR1 MGHDK, CDR2 SYGVNS. Trimming cost V 6 bases and J 10 bases; bases outside gene matches: 14. This chain's CDR3 is CASRETGLDLGKLFF. The DNA of the CDR3 is TGTGCCAGCAGGGAGACAGGGTTGGATCTGGGAAAACTGTTTTTT.

The chain links TRBV7-3 to TRBJ2-5; TRBD2 aligns across 9 bases. The CDR3 is made up of 14 amino acids. Germline CDR1 is SGHTA and CDR2 is FQGTGA. The V gene end was trimmed by 2 bases and the J gene end by 2 bases; junction bases not matched to a gene: 0. CDR3: CASSLAGGQETQYF. As DNA, the CDR3 is TGTGCCAGCAGCTTAGCGGGAGGGCAAGAGACCCAGTACTTC.

The rearrangement links TRBV28 to TRBJ2-5, with TRBD1 identical over 8 bases. The J segment lost 5 bases and the V segment lost 4 bases, leaving 6 bases of the junction unmatched. The germline V gene has CDR1 MDHEN and CDR2 SYDVKM. This CDR3 comprises 14 residues. In DNA, the CDR3 is TGTGCCAGCAGTTCCACCCGACAGGGGGAGACCCAGTACTTC. Translation gives CASSSTRQGETQYF.

This clone appeared a single time. V is TRBV28 and J is TRBJ1-1; TRBD1 is a possible D gene (5 bases). The CDR3 is 16 residues long. V lost 3 bases, J lost 0 bases, and 14 bases lay in between. Germline V lookup: CDR1 MDHEN, CDR2 SYDVKM. The CDR3 nucleotides read TGTGCCAGCAGTTTGTTGACAGACACCTTGAACACTGAAGCTTTCTTT. Protein product: CASSLLTDTLNTEAFF.

V usage is TRBV3-1 (or the pseudogene TRBV3-2) and J usage is TRBJ1-1, with D maybe TRBD1 (5 bases). The CDR3 loop spans 12 amino acids. Germline CDR1 and CDR2: LGHDT and YNNKEL (reference sequence). Trimming took off 1 base at V and 7 bases at J, with 7 bases between the two ends. CDR3 amino acids: CASSQGGGEAFF. CDR3 sequence (DNA): TGTGCCAGCAGCCAAGGGGGCGGTGAAGCTTTCTTT.

This chain connects TRBV18 to TRBJ1-1; D is possibly TRBD1 (5 bases). CDR1 and CDR2 (germline): KGHSH, LQKENI. The V and J ends lost 8 bases and 3 bases respectively, with 10 bases between them. This CDR3 region has 12 residues. The CDR3 protein is CASMTEYTEAFF. The CDR3 DNA reads TGTGCCAGCATGACAGAGTACACTGAAGCTTTCTTT.

The chain recombines TRBV5-1 with TRBJ2-7, with D perhaps matching TRBD1 (6 bases). Germline values: CDR1 SGHRS, CDR2 YFSETQ. V gave up 0 bases and J gave up 6 bases, with 19 bases separating them. This CDR3 spans 16 amino acids. The DNA of the CDR3 is TGCGCCAGCAGCTTGGAGGGGGAGCTTAGGACCAGCGAGCAGTACTTC. This gives the protein CASSLEGELRTSEQYF. The whole variable domain, filled in from reference TRBV5-1 and TRBJ2-7, reads KAGVTQTPRYLIKTRGQQVTLSCSPISGHRSVSWYQQTPGQGLQFLFEYFSETQRNKGNFPGRFSGRQFSNSRSEMNVSTLELGDSALYLCASSLEGELRTSEQYFGPGTRLTVT.

This clone was counted between two and nine times. The chain links TRBV12-3 or TRBV12-4 to TRBJ1-1; a weak D match, TRBD1 (6 bases). The CDR3 loop spans 13 amino acids. Trimming removed 1 base from V and 6 bases from J, with 9 bases in between. In DNA form, the CDR3 reads TGTGCCAGCAGTTTAGTGTCAGGGGCTGAAGCTTTCTTT. This sequence encodes CASSLVSGAEAFF.

This clone has a single count. This chain links TRBV6-5 with TRBJ1-2; D possibly corresponds to TRBD1 (6 bases). CDR1 MNHEY and CDR2 SVGAGI come from the germline V gene. CDR3 size: 13 residues. V dropped 2 bases and J dropped 8 bases, with 12 bases sitting between them. The CDR3 protein is CASSYTRGGGYTF. CDR3 in DNA: TGTGCCAGCAGTTACACCAGGGGTGGGGGCTACACCTTC.

J is TRBJ2-1 and V is TRBV28; TRBD2 aligns across 8 bases. The CDR3 length is 16 residues. With V trimmed by 5 bases and J by 9 bases, 15 bases remained unmatched. Per germline, CDR1 MDHEN and CDR2 SYDVKM. The CDR3 sequence is CASSPLGAGEGIEQFF. The DNA for the CDR3 is TGTGCCAGCAGTCCCCTTGGAGCGGGAGAAGGGATTGAGCAGTTCTTC. Filled out from reference TRBV28 and TRBJ2-1, the complete variable domain reads DVKVTQSSRYLVKRTGEKVFLECVQDMDHENMFWYRQDPGLGLRLIYFSYDVKMKEKGDIPEGYSVSREKKERFSLILESASTNQTSMYLCASSPLGAGEGIEQFFGPGTRLTVL.

The chain uses TRBV18 and TRBJ2-3, with D tentatively TRBD2 (6 bases). CDR1 KGHSH and CDR2 LQKENI come from the germline V gene. V was shortened by 10 bases and J by 1 base, with 18 bases between the two germline ends. The CDR3 contains 15 residues. The DNA of the CDR3 is TGTGCCACCCGTCCGGGGGTCGGTGGCACAGATACGCAGTATTTT. Translating gives CATRPGVGGTDTQYF.

The J gene is TRBJ1-2, the V gene TRBV18, with 7 bases lining up with TRBD1. The CDR3 consists of 14 residues. J lost 6 bases, V lost 3 bases, and 7 bases had no gene match. In germline, CDR1 is KGHSH, CDR2 LQKENI. CDR3 coding DNA: TGTGCCAGCTCACCGACAGGGTCGGGCGATGGCTACACCTTC. Its protein product is CASSPTGSGDGYTF.

The chain combines TRBV7-3 with TRBJ2-3; unclear D gene. The CDR3 has 15 amino acids. Germline loops: CDR1 SGHTA, CDR2 FQGTGA. Trimming removed 1 base from V and 3 bases from J, with 11 bases in between. The CDR3 DNA reads as TGTGCCAGCAGCTTAAATGCTCACGCGACAGATACGCAGTATTTT. Protein: CASSLNAHATDTQYF.

The chain is built from TRBV6-5 and TRBJ1-5; weak D call: TRBD1 (5 bases). The CDR3 length is 14 residues. Germline V gene sequence: CDR1 MNHEY, CDR2 SVGAGI. V was clipped by 7 bases and J by 0 bases, with 10 bases between them. CDR3 amino acids: CASNRSPSNQPQHF. DNA of the CDR3: TGTGCCAGCAACAGGTCCCCTAGCAATCAGCCCCAGCATTTT.

This chain joins TRBV9 and TRBJ1-2; TRBD1 agrees at 8 bases. Germline trimming cut 3 bases from V and 8 bases from J; bases unmatched to any gene: 15. The germline gives CDR1 SGDLS, CDR2 YYNGEE. The CDR3 extends over 16 amino acids. CDR3 DNA: TGTGCCAGCAGCGCGGGACAGGCAAGTTGGGCTCGAGGCTACACCTTC. Its translation: CASSAGQASWARGYTF.

V gene TRBV6-4 combines with J gene TRBJ1-6; D gene ambiguous. The CDR3 is 17 amino acids. The V gene lost 4 bases and the J gene lost 0 bases, with 13 bases spanning the gap. Germline V gene lookup returns CDR1 MRHNA and CDR2 SNTAGT. The CDR3 protein is CASSVGQASSYNSPLHF. The CDR3 bases are TGTGCCAGCAGTGTTGGCCAGGCAAGCTCCTATAATTCACCCCTCCACTTT.

This rearrangement joins TRBV6-6 to TRBJ1-1; D unresolved. The germline CDR1 and CDR2 sequences are MNHNY and SVGAGI (reference sequence). The CDR3 contains 16 residues. Trimming took off 6 bases at V and 1 base at J, with 18 bases between the two ends. Here the CDR3 reads CASRRPGRRENTEAFF. The DNA of the CDR3 is TGTGCCAGCAGACGCCCCGGGAGACGGGAGAACACTGAAGCTTTCTTT.

This chain uses TRBV4-1 with TRBJ1-3; D possibly corresponds to TRBD1 (5 bases). Germline lookup yields CDR1 MGHRA and CDR2 YSYEKL. Trimming left V 0 bases short and J 0 bases short, with 9 bases between. The CDR3 consists of 16 residues. The CDR3: CASSQDHRPSGNTIYF. As DNA, the CDR3 is TGCGCCAGCAGCCAAGATCACAGGCCCTCTGGAAACACCATATATTTT.

V usage is TRBV11-2 and J usage is TRBJ2-7; 9 bases agree with TRBD1. The CDR3 is 15 amino acids. Germline CDR1 reads SGHAT; CDR2 reads FQNNGV. The J segment lost 9 bases and the V segment lost 2 bases, leaving 11 bases of the junction unmatched. In DNA form, the CDR3 reads TGTGCCAGCAGCTTAAATCCTTCGGCGGACAGGGGGCAGTACTTC. Translated, it gives CASSLNPSADRGQYF.

The chain combines TRBV6-5 with TRBJ2-3; 7 nucleotides line up with TRBD2. Germline CDR1 and CDR2: MNHEY and SVGAGI. The J segment lost 6 bases and the V segment lost 0 bases, leaving 9 bases of the junction unmatched. This CDR3 has 16 residues. This CDR3 reads CASSYSTSRKVDTQYF. The CDR3 DNA reads as TGTGCCAGCAGTTACTCGACTAGCCGAAAGGTGGATACGCAGTATTTT.

The chain combines TRBV7-9 with TRBJ1-1; D remains unclear. CDR3 length: 13 residues. The V gene's germline CDR1 is SEHNR and CDR2 FQNEAQ (reference sequence). The V gene lost 5 bases and the J gene lost 7 bases, with 14 bases spanning the gap. Here the CDR3 reads CASSTAGWGEAFF. CDR3 DNA sequence: TGTGCCAGCAGCACCGCGGGCTGGGGTGAAGCTTTCTTT.

V usage is TRBV7-2 and J usage is TRBJ2-3, with a weak D call TRBD1 (6 bases). Trimming cost V 7 bases and J 2 bases, with 13 bases left between them. The CDR3 has 14 amino acids. The germline V gene has CDR1 SGHTA and CDR2 FQGNSA. CDR3 DNA sequence: TGTGCCAGCACCGCCCGGGGACACACAGATACGCAGTATTTT. Translated: CASTARGHTDTQYF.

The V gene is TRBV7-2, the J gene TRBJ1-6; the D gene is possibly TRBD1 (5 bases). The CDR3 is 19 amino acids. V lost 0 bases and J lost 1, with 16 bases in between. The germline V gene has CDR1 SGHTA and CDR2 FQGNSA. CDR3 region: CASSLAQSGGKSYNSPLHF. The CDR3 bases are TGTGCCAGCAGCTTAGCGCAGAGTGGGGGGAAGTCCTATAATTCACCCCTCCACTTT. Using reference TRBV7-2 and TRBJ1-6 for the parts outside the CDR3, the full variable domain is GAGVSQSPSNKVTEKGKDVELRCDPISGHTALYWYRQSLGQGLEFLIYFQGNSAPDKSGLPSDRFSAERTGGSVSTLTIQRTQQEDSAVYLCASSLAQSGGKSYNSPLHFGNGTRLTVT.